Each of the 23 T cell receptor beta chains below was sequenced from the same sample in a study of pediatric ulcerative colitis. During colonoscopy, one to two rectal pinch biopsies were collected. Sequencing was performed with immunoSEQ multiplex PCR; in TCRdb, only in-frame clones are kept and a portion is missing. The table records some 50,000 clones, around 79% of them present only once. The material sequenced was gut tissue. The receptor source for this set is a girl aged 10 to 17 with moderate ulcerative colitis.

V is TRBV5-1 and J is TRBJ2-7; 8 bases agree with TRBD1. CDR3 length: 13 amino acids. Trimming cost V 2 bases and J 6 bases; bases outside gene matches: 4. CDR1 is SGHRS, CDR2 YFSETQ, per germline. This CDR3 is CASSLGQGFEQYF. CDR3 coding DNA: TGCGCCAGCAGCTTAGGACAGGGTTTCGAGCAGTACTTC.

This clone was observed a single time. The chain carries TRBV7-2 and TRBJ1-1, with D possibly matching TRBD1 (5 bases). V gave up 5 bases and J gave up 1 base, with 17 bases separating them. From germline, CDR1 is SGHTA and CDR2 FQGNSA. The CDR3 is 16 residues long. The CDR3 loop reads CASSTHAGTENTEAFF. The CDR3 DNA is TGTGCCAGCAGCACGCATGCCGGGACGGAGAACACTGAAGCTTTCTTT.

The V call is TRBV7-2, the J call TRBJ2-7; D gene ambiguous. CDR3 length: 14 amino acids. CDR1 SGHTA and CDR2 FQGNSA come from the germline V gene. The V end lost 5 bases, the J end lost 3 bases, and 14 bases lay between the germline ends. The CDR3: CASSPNYRGYEQYF. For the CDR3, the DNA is TGTGCCAGCAGCCCAAACTACAGAGGCTACGAGCAGTACTTC.

DNA for the CDR3: TGTGCCAGCAGCCGAACATCAGGGGGCGCGTTCACTGAAGCTTTCTTT. It yields the protein CASSRTSGGAFTEAFF. The chain combines TRBV7-6 with TRBJ1-1; TRBD1 matches at 8 bases. The junction had 12 bases not matched to a gene; V was cut back by 5 bases and J by 4 bases. The CDR3 runs 16 residues. Germline CDR1 and CDR2: SGHVS and FNYEAQ. Complete variable domain (other parts from reference TRBV7-6 and TRBJ1-1): GAGVSQSPRYKVTKRGQDVALRCDPISGHVSLYWYRQALGQGPEFLTYFNYEAQQDKSGLPNDRFSAERPEGSISTLTIQRTEQRDSAMYRCASSRTSGGAFTEAFFGQGTRLTVV.

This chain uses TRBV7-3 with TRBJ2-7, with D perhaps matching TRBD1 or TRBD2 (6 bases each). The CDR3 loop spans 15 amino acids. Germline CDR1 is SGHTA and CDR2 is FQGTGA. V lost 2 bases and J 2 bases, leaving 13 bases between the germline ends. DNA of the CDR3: TGTGCCAGCAGCTTATTGCCAGGGGAGGCCTACGAGCAGTACTTC. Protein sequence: CASSLLPGEAYEQYF.

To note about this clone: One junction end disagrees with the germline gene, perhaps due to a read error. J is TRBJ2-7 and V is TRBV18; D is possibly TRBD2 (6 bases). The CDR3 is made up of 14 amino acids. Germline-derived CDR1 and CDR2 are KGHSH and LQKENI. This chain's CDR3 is CASTPDYKTYEQYF. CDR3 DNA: TGTGCCAGCACACCGGACTACAAAACCTACGAGCAGTACTTC.

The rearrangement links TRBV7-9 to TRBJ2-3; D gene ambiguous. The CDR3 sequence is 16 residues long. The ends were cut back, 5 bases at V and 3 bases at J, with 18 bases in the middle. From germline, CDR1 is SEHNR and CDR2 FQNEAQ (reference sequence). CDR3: CASSLAVFEETDTQYF. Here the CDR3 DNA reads TGTGCCAGCAGCCTGGCGGTTTTCGAGGAGACAGATACGCAGTATTTT.

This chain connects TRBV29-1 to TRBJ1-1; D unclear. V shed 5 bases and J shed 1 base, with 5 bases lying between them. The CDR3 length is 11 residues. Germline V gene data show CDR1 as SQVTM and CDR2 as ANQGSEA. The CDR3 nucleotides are TGCAGCGTTACAGAGAACACTGAAGCTTTCTTT. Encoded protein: CSVTENTEAFF.

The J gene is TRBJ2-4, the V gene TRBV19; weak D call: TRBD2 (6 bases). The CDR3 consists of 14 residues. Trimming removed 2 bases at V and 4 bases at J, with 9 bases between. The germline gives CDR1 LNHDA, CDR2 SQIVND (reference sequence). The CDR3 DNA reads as TGTGCCAGTAGTATACAGCGGGCAAAAAACATTCAGTACTTC. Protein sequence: CASSIQRAKNIQYF.

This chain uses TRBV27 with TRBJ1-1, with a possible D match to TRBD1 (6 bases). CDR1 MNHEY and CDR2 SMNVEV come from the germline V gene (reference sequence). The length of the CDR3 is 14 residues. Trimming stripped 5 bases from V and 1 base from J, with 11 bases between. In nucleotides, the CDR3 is TGTGCCAGCAGTCCCTGGGGGGCGAACACTGAAGCTTTCTTT. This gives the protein CASSPWGANTEAFF.

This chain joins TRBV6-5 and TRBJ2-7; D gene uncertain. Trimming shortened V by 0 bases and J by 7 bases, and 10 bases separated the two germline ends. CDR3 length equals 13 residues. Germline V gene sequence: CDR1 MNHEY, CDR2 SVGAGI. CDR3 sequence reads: CASSYSGLGEQYF. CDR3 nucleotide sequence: TGTGCCAGCAGTTACTCGGGTCTGGGGGAGCAGTACTTC.

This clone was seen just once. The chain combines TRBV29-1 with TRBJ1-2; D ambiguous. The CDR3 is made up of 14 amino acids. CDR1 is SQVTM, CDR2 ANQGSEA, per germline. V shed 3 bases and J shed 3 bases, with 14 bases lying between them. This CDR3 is CSVDPEGGYYGYTF. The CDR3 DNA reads TGCAGCGTTGATCCGGAGGGAGGTTACTATGGCTACACCTTC.

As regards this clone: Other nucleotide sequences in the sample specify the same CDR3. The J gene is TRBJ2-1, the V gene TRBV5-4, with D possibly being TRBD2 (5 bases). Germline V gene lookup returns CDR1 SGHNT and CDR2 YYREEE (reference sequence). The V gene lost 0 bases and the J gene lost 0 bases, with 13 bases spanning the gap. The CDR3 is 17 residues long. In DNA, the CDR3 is TGTGCCAGCAGCTTGGGAGGCGGGTCGAGCTCCTACAATGAGCAGTTCTTC. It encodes CASSLGGGSSSYNEQFF.

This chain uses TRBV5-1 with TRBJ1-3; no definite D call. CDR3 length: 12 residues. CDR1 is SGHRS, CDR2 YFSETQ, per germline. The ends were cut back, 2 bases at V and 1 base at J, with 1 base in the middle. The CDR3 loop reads CASSFSGNTIYF. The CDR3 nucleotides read TGCGCCAGCAGCTTTTCTGGAAACACCATATATTTT.

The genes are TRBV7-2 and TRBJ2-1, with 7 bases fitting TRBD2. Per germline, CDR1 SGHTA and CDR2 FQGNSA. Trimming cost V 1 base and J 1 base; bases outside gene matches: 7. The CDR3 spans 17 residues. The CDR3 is CASSLEGLAASYNEQFF. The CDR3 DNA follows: TGTGCCAGCAGCTTAGAGGGCCTAGCGGCTTCCTACAATGAGCAGTTCTTC.

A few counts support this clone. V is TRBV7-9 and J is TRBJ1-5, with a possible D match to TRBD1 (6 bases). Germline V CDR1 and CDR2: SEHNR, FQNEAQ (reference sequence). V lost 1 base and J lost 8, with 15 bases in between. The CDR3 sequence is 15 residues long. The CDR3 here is CASSLDRVSLEPQHF. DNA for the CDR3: TGTGCCAGCAGCTTAGACAGGGTCTCCCTAGAGCCCCAGCATTTT. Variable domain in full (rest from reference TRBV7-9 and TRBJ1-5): DTGVSQNPRHKITKRGQNVTFRCDPISEHNRLYWYRQTLGQGPEFLTYFQNEAQLEKSRLLSDRFSAERPKGSFSTLEIQRTEQGDSAMYLCASSLDRVSLEPQHFGDGTRLSIL.

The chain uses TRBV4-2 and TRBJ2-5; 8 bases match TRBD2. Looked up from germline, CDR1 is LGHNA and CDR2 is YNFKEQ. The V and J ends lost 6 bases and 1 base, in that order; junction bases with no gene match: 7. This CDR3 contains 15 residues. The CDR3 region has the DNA TGTGCCAGCAGAAAAATAAGCGGGAGCCAAGAGACCCAGTACTTC. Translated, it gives CASRKISGSQETQYF.

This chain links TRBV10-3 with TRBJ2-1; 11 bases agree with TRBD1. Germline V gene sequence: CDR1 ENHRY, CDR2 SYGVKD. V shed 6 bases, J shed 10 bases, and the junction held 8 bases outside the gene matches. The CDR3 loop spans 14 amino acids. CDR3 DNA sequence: TGTGCCATCAGGACGGGACAGGGGGTAAGGGAGCAGTTCTTC. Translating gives CAIRTGQGVREQFF.

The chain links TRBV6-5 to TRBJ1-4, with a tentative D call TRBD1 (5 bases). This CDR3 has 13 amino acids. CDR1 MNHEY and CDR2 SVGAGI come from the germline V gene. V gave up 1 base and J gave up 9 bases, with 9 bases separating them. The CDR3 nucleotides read TGTGCCAGCAGTTACTTGGGGGGGAAAAAACTGTTTTTT. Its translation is CASSYLGGKKLFF.

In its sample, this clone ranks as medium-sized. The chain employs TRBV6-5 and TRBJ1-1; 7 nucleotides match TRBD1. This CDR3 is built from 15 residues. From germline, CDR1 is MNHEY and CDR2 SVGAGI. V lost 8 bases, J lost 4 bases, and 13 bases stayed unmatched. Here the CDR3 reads CASVSWKQGITEAFF. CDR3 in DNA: TGTGCCAGCGTTTCCTGGAAACAGGGGATCACTGAAGCTTTCTTT.

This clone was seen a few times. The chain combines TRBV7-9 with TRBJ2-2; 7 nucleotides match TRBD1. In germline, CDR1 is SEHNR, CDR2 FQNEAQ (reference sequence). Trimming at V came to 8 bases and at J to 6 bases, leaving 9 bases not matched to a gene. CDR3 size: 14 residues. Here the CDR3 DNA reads TGTGCCAGCGACGCTAGGGGGCGCCCCGGGGAGCTGTTTTTT. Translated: CASDARGRPGELFF. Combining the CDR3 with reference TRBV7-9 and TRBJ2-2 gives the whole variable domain DTGVSQNPRHKITKRGQNVTFRCDPISEHNRLYWYRQTLGQGPEFLTYFQNEAQLEKSRLLSDRFSAERPKGSFSTLEIQRTEQGDSAMYLCASDARGRPGELFFGEGSRLTVL.

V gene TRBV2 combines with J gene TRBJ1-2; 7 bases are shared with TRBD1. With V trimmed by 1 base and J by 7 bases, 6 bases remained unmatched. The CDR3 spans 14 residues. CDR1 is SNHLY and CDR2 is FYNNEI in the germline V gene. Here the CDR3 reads CASSEDAGGAGYTF. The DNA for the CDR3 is TGTGCCAGCAGTGAAGATGCAGGGGGGGCTGGCTACACCTTC.

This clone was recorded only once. CDR3 sequence: CASSRDRDYYGYTF. The CDR3 coding sequence is TGTGCCAGCAGCCGGGACAGGGATTACTATGGCTACACCTTC. The chain carries TRBV7-2 and TRBJ1-2; 9 bases are a match to TRBD1. The germline V gene encodes CDR1 SGHTA and CDR2 FQGNSA. Trimming at V came to 5 bases and at J to 3 bases, leaving 4 bases not matched to a gene. CDR3 length: 14 residues.